This TCR beta chain originates from a study of T cell repertoires in cytomegalovirus infection. TCRdb reprocessed the reads via MiXCR and lists one record per CDR3 protein. This sample has fewer than 85,000 distinct CDR3 sequences, with over 3.5% found just once. This clonotype was recorded many times. The sequence was collected from a human donor in good health (CMV status not recorded). Some clones in this sample may be carry-over from other donors' samples. The sequenced material came from PBMCs.

CDR3 sequence reads: CASSLARQENEQYF. The CDR3 DNA reads as TGTGCCAGCAGCTTAGCGCGGCAGGAGAACGAGCAGTACTTC. The V gene is TRBV7-2, the J gene TRBJ2-7; D not resolved. The length of the CDR3 is 14 residues. The V gene's germline CDR1 is SGHTA and CDR2 FQGNSA. The V end was cut by 0 bases, the J end by 5 bases, with 11 bases between.